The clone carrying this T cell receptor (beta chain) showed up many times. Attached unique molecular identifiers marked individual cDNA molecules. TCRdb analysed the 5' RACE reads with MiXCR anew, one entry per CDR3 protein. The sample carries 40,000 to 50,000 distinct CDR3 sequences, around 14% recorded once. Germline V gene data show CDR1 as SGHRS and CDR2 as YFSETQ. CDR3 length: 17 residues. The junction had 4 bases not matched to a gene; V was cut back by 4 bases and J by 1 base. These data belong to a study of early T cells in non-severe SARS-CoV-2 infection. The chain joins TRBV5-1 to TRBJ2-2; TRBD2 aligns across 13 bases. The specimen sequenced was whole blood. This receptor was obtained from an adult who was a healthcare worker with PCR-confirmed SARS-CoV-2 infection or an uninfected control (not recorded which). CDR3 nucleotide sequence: TGCGCCAGCAGCGCGGGGACTAGCGGGAAGAACACCGGGGAGCTGTTTTTT. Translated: CASSAGTSGKNTGELFF.